This T cell receptor (beta chain) came from a study of blood T cell repertoires in COVID-19. Study overall: COVID-19 samples from acute and convalescent phases originated in the United States, Italy and Spain.

This table comes from immunoSEQ multiplex PCR, and its TCRdb copy is limited to in-frame clones, with some not included. This table holds some 350,000 clones, around 90% found once. V dropped 6 bases and J dropped 5 bases, with 17 bases sitting between them. The CDR3 sequence is 15 residues long. Germline V gene sequence: CDR1 MNHEY, CDR2 SMNVEV (reference sequence). This receptor was obtained from a man younger than 35 with active or convalescent COVID-19. The rearrangement links TRBV27 to TRBJ2-1; D call uncertain. Input material: peripheral blood. The CDR3 sequence is CASSTGSRRNNEQFF. CDR3 nucleotides: TGTGCCAGCAGCACCGGGTCCCGACGGAACAATGAGCAGTTCTTC.